The 25 T cell receptor beta chains given below trace back to one sample, sequenced in a study of shared clonotypes between healthy human individuals. Sequenced by immunoSEQ multiplex PCR; TCRdb stores in-frame clones only, minus some. The repertoire holds 500,000 to 650,000 clones, with around three quarters as singletons. Sequencing input: PBMCs. The receptors shown here come from a woman aged 40 to 49 in good health. Some clones in this sample may be carry-over from other donors' samples.

The rearrangement uses TRBV11-2 and TRBJ2-2; tentatively, D is TRBD2 (6 bases). Deletions cut 5 bases from V and 5 bases from J, with 15 bases between. Germline V gene lookup returns CDR1 SGHAT and CDR2 FQNNGV. The CDR3 has 15 residues. CDR3 region: CASSGAGRTTGELFF. CDR3 DNA sequence: TGTGCCAGCAGCGGGGCGGGACGAACAACCGGGGAGCTGTTTTTT.

This clone was detected only once. One junction end does not reproduce the germline sequence, and a read error may be involved. This sequence joins TRBV28 and TRBJ1-2, with TRBD1 matching 7 bases. The CDR3 has 15 amino acids. Germline V gives CDR1 MDHEN, CDR2 SYDVKM. Here the CDR3 DNA reads TGTGTCAGCAGTCCCTTTATAGGGGGCGCGAATGGCTACACCTTC. Its protein product is CVSSPFIGGANGYTF.

The chain employs TRBV5-4 and TRBJ2-3, with 8 bases matching TRBD2. The CDR3 spans 19 residues. With 1 base clipped from V and 3 bases from J, the junction kept 16 bases outside the gene matches. CDR1 is SGHNT and CDR2 is YYREEE in the germline V gene (reference sequence). The CDR3 DNA reads as TGTGCCAGCAGCTTGTCCCAAGCGGGAGAAATGGTAAGTACAGATACGCAGTATTTT. As protein: CASSLSQAGEMVSTDTQYF.

This chain links TRBV28 with TRBJ1-2, with D possibly TRBD1 on 5 matching bases. CDR1 is MDHEN, CDR2 SYDVKM, per germline. The CDR3 loop spans 15 amino acids. V was trimmed by 6 bases and J by 4 bases, leaving 18 bases between them. CDR3 nucleotide sequence: TGTGCCAGCAGGGTTCAGGGTGCGGCCGCCTATGGCTACACCTTC. It translates to CASRVQGAAAYGYTF.

This rearrangement joins TRBV2 to TRBJ2-5; TRBD2 aligns across 12 bases. The V gene end was trimmed by 6 bases and the J gene end by 2 bases; junction bases not matched to a gene: 7. This CDR3 region has 16 residues. CDR1 is SNHLY and CDR2 is FYNNEI in the germline V gene. CDR3 amino acids: CASSLAGGPGQETQYF. The CDR3 nucleotides are TGTGCCAGCAGCCTAGCGGGAGGGCCGGGGCAAGAGACCCAGTACTTC.

To note about this clone: This likely reflects a read error, since a far larger clone is one base away. The chain joins TRBV30 to TRBJ1-1; D uncertain. Trimming shortened V by 0 bases and J by 1 base, and 15 bases separated the two germline ends. The V gene's germline CDR1 is GTSNPN and CDR2 SVGIG (reference sequence). CDR3 size: 16 residues. Here the CDR3 DNA reads TGTGCCTGGAGTGTACCGTTCCCTTCGGGGAACACTGAAGCTTTCTTT. Translation gives CAWSVPFPSGNTEAFF.

The CDR3 spells CATSRDAADYYEQYF. The CDR3 region has the DNA TGTGCCACCAGCAGAGATGCGGCGGACTACTACGAGCAGTACTTC. This chain links TRBV15 with TRBJ2-7; D possibly corresponds to TRBD2 (6 bases). Trimming removed 0 bases at V and 3 bases at J, with 12 bases between. Germline V gene data show CDR1 as LNHNV and CDR2 as YYDKDF (reference sequence). CDR3 length: 15 amino acids.

Concerning this clone itself: Other DNA sequences from this sample encode an identical CDR3 as well. This sequence joins TRBV2 and TRBJ1-1, with TRBD1 as a possible D gene (5 bases). Germline lookup yields CDR1 SNHLY and CDR2 FYNNEI. This CDR3 contains 10 residues. The V gene lost 8 bases and the J gene lost 11 bases, with 12 bases spanning the gap. CDR3 loop: CASRGRSAFF. CDR3 DNA sequence: TGTGCCAGCCGGGGCCGTTCGGCTTTCTTT.

The chain employs TRBV11-2 and TRBJ2-7; possible D gene TRBD1, 6 bases. The CDR3 has 15 residues. Trimming shortened V by 1 base and J by 1 base, and 11 bases separated the two germline ends. Looked up from germline, CDR1 is SGHAT and CDR2 is FQNNGV. The CDR3 region has the DNA TGTGCCAGCAGCTTAGTTCCAGGGGTGTCCTACGAGCAGTACTTC. Its protein product is CASSLVPGVSYEQYF.

J is TRBJ2-7 and V is TRBV28; 7 nucleotides match TRBD2. The length of the CDR3 is 15 residues. Germline loops: CDR1 MDHEN, CDR2 SYDVKM. V trimming: 7 bases; J trimming: 4 bases; junction bases outside the gene matches: 13. The DNA for the CDR3 is TGTGCCAGCACCCAACCCGGGACGGGGGGTTACGAGCAGTACTTC. As protein: CASTQPGTGGYEQYF.

The chain recombines TRBV5-4 with TRBJ1-1, with D uncertain. V was clipped by 4 bases and J by 6 bases, with 16 bases between them. Germline V gene lookup returns CDR1 SGHNT and CDR2 YYREEE (reference sequence). This CDR3 is 14 amino acids long. In nucleotides, the CDR3 is TGTGCCAGCAGCCAGGACGGTTTCGGGGCTGAAGCTTTCTTT. It specifies CASSQDGFGAEAFF.

The chain is built from TRBV29-1 and TRBJ2-3, with 8 bases matching TRBD1. The V segment lost 6 bases and the J segment 2 bases; nucleotides outside the gene matches: 16. In germline, CDR1 is SQVTM, CDR2 ANQGSEA. This CDR3 has 17 residues. The CDR3, as DNA: TGCAGCGTGGCCGAGGACAGGGATCTCGTTGCCACAGATACGCAGTATTTT. This codes for CSVAEDRDLVATDTQYF.

The V gene is TRBV4-2, the J gene TRBJ2-4, with a possible D match to TRBD2 (5 bases). CDR3 size: 16 residues. V lost 1 base and J 1 base, leaving 11 bases between the germline ends. CDR1 and CDR2 (germline): LGHNA, YNFKEQ. CDR3 residues: CASSQGRVEAKNIQYF. In nucleotides, the CDR3 is TGTGCCAGCAGCCAAGGGCGGGTGGAGGCCAAAAACATTCAGTACTTC.

This chain links TRBV7-7 with TRBJ2-3; D ambiguous. V lost 6 bases and J lost 4, with 14 bases in between. Germline V CDR1 and CDR2: SSHAT, FNYEAQ (reference sequence). This CDR3 spans 14 amino acids. The CDR3 protein is CASSPTLASDTQYF. CDR3 DNA: TGTGCCAGCAGTCCAACCTTGGCTTCAGATACGCAGTATTTT.

The CDR3 protein is CASSSRGGSLLFYEQYF. The CDR3 DNA sequence: TGTGCCAGTAGCTCCAGGGGGGGCTCCCTCCTCTTCTACGAGCAGTACTTC. This chain connects TRBV19 to TRBJ2-7; TRBD1 or TRBD2 may be the D gene (7 bases each). V was clipped by 6 bases and J by 3 bases, with 24 bases between them. This CDR3 has 17 amino acids. The germline gives CDR1 LNHDA, CDR2 SQIVND (reference sequence).

This chain links TRBV27 with TRBJ2-5; 7 nucleotides agree with TRBD2. After removal of 6 bases from V and 7 bases from J, the junction contained 11 bases not matched to a gene. The CDR3 loop spans 14 amino acids. Germline CDR1 reads MNHEY; CDR2 reads SMNVEV (reference sequence). For the CDR3, the DNA is TGTGCCAGCAGCTCGTCCCGGGGGGTTGGGACCCAGTACTTC. It is translated as CASSSSRGVGTQYF.

This sequence joins TRBV5-5 and TRBJ1-1; D may be TRBD1 (5 bases). The V gene lost 4 bases and the J gene lost 2 bases, with 12 bases spanning the gap. Germline values: CDR1 SGHKS, CDR2 YYEKEE (reference sequence). CDR3 length equals 14 residues. This CDR3 reads CASSRNQGNTEAFF. The CDR3 nucleotides read TGTGCCAGCAGCAGGAACCAGGGCAACACTGAAGCTTTCTTT.

For this clone: At one of its ends the junction is not consistent with the germline gene, which may arise from a read error. Other DNA sequences in this sample translate to the same CDR3. The chain recombines TRBV5-1 with TRBJ2-6; D gene unclear. The CDR3 contains 15 residues. CDR1 SGHRS and CDR2 YFSETQ come from the germline V gene. In DNA, the CDR3 is TGTGCCAGCAGCCAAGGTGGCTCTGGGGCCAACGTCCTGACTTTC. Translating it yields CASSQGGSGANVLTF.

Comment on this clone: At one of its ends the junction is not consistent with the germline gene, which may arise from a read error. The chain recombines TRBV27 with TRBJ1-4; D may be TRBD1 (5 bases). This CDR3 comprises 17 residues. Germline V CDR1 and CDR2: MNHEY, SMNVEV (reference sequence). CDR3 sequence (DNA): TGTGCCAGCAGTCCCATCAGGGAAAGTACAACAAATGAAAAACTGTTTTTT. It specifies CASSPIRESTTNEKLFF.

On this clone: Other DNA sequences of this sample code for an identical CDR3. The rearrangement joins TRBV11-2 to TRBJ1-1, with 7 bases lining up with TRBD1. Germline CDR1 SGHAT, CDR2 FQNNGV. The CDR3 spans 14 residues. The V segment lost 2 bases and the J segment 2 bases; nucleotides outside the gene matches: 2. CDR3 amino acids: CASSLQGGNTEAFF. The CDR3 DNA follows: TGTGCCAGCAGCTTACAGGGGGGCAACACTGAAGCTTTCTTT.

This chain uses TRBV27 with TRBJ2-5; D is ambiguous. Germline V gene lookup returns CDR1 MNHEY and CDR2 SMNVEV (reference sequence). Deletions cut 4 bases from V and 2 bases from J, with 5 bases between. This CDR3 has 12 residues. As DNA, the CDR3 is TGTGCCAGCAGTTCGGATCAAGAGACCCAGTACTTC. This sequence encodes CASSSDQETQYF.

The chain employs TRBV28 and TRBJ2-1, with 7 bases identical to TRBD2. CDR1 and CDR2 (germline): MDHEN, SYDVKM. This CDR3 spans 15 amino acids. V lost 2 bases and J lost 4; bases outside the gene matches: 5. CDR3 in amino acids: CASSLPGLQYNEQFF. CDR3 nucleotide sequence: TGTGCCAGCAGTTTACCGGGACTACAGTACAATGAGCAGTTCTTC.

The CDR3 loop reads CASSQGGGGTLLETQYF. The CDR3 DNA reads TGTGCCAGCAGCCAAGGGGGGGGCGGGACCCTCTTGGAGACCCAGTACTTC. The chain employs TRBV4-2 and TRBJ2-5; maybe TRBD2 (7 bases). V was trimmed by 1 base and J by 5 bases, leaving 20 bases between them. There are 17 residues in the CDR3. Germline assignment: CDR1 LGHNA and CDR2 YNFKEQ.

The sample holds a few counts of this clone. The V call is TRBV2, the J call TRBJ1-4; D possibly corresponds to TRBD1 (6 bases). Trimming removed 4 bases at V and 8 bases at J, with 14 bases between. This CDR3 is 14 amino acids long. Germline loops: CDR1 SNHLY, CDR2 FYNNEI. CDR3 sequence reads: CASSVGGWGEKLFF. As DNA, the CDR3 is TGTGCCAGCAGTGTAGGGGGTTGGGGAGAAAAACTGTTTTTT.

The gene calls are TRBV5-4 and TRBJ2-5, with TRBD2 matching over 7 bases. Germline values: CDR1 SGHNT, CDR2 YYREEE (reference sequence). The CDR3 extends over 16 amino acids. The V and J ends lost 3 bases and 2 bases, in that order; junction bases with no gene match: 10. CDR3 coding DNA: TGTGCCAGCAGCTCCCCCAACAGCGGGGCACAAGAGACCCAGTACTTC. Translating gives CASSSPNSGAQETQYF.